The present T cell receptor beta chain was sequenced within a study of cytomegalovirus exposure and HLA in healthy donors. The PCR had 60 Vbeta and 13 Jbeta primers. Sequenced by immunoSEQ multiplex PCR; TCRdb stores in-frame clones only, minus some. The data show some 110,000 clones, about two thirds seen once. With regard to this clone: Its specificity is not known.

The ends were cut back, 11 bases at V and 0 bases at J, with 19 bases in the middle. This CDR3 has 15 amino acids. Germline lookup yields CDR1 MDHEN and CDR2 SYDVKM. Study-level points and caveats: Among the CMV-associated chains, a few were confirmed in vitro as specific for CMV antigens. Sequence variants that were highly shared formed a cluster that was likely a sequencing artifact.

This TCR derives from a female donor in good health and CMV-seronegative. The V and J genes are TRBV28 and TRBJ1-1; D may be TRBD1 (6 bases). Material: PBMCs. CDR3 loop: CASCLGTFMNTEAFF. CDR3 nucleotides: TGTGCCTCATGCCTAGGGACATTTATGAACACTGAAGCTTTCTTT.